This record looks at one TCR beta chain sequence and its context. Germline CDR1 reads LGHNA; CDR2 reads YNFKEQ. This CDR3 spans 18 amino acids. Unmatched junction bases numbered 10, after V lost 1 base and J lost 0 bases. Original analysis: Nucleated cell counts were estimated from reference gene primer amplification. Some clones are missing from TCRdb's copy, which holds only in-frame ones; the method was immunoSEQ multiplex PCR. The D gene and trimming were derived from the DNA, and the V and J assignments and clone size from that table. Altogether about 200,000 clones are present, around three quarters being singletons, with the ten largest covering less than 7%. The record originates from a study of blood T cell repertoires in COVID-19. Overall study: Collection of acute and convalescent COVID-19 samples took place in the United States, Italy and Spain. PBMCs, B-cell-depleted T cells, or T cells provided the cDNA or gDNA that made up the material.

The TCR was taken from a woman in her seventies with acute or convalescent COVID-19. The chain couples TRBV4-2 to TRBJ2-5, with 8 nucleotides matching TRBD2. Sample: peripheral blood. The chain's CDR3 is CASSQVTGGATNQETQYF. The CDR3 coding sequence is TGTGCCAGCAGCCAAGTAACGGGAGGGGCAACCAACCAAGAGACCCAGTACTTC.